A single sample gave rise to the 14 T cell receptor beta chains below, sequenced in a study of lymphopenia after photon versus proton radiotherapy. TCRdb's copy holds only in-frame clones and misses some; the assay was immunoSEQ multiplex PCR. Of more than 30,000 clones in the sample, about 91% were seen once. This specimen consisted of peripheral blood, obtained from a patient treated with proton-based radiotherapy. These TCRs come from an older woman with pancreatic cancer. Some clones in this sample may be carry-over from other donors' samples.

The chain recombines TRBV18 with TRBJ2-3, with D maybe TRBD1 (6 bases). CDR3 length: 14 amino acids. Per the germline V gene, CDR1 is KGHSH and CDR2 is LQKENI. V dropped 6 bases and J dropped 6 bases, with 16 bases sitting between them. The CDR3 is CASSQLTGMDTQYF. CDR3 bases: TGTGCCAGCTCCCAACTTACAGGGATGGATACGCAGTATTTT. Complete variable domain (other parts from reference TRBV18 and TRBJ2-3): NAGVMQNPRHLVRRRGQEARLRCSPMKGHSHVYWYRQLPEEGLKFMVYLQKENIIDESGMPKERFSAEFPKEGPSILRIQQVVRGDSAAYFCASSQLTGMDTQYFGPGTRLTVL.

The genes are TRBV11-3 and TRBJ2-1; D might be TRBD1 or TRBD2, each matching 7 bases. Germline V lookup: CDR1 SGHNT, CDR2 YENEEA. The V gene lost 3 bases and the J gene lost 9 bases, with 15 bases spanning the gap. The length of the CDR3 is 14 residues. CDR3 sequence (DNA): TGTGCCAGCAGCTTGAGCGGGACAGTAGGTGAGCAGTTCTTC. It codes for CASSLSGTVGEQFF.

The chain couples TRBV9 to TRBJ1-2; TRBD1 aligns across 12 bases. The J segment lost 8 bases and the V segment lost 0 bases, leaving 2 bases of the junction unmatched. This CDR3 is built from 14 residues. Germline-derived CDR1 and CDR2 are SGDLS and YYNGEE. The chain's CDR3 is CASSVGDRGQGYTF. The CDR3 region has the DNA TGTGCCAGCAGCGTAGGGGACAGGGGGCAAGGCTACACCTTC.

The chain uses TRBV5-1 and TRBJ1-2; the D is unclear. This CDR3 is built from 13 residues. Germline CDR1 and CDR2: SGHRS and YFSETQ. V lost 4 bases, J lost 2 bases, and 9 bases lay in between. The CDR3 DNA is TGCGCCAGCAGCCCGGACGGGAACTATGGCTACACCTTC. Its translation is CASSPDGNYGYTF. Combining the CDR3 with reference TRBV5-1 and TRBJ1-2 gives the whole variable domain KAGVTQTPRYLIKTRGQQVTLSCSPISGHRSVSWYQQTPGQGLQFLFEYFSETQRNKGNFPGRFSGRQFSNSRSEMNVSTLELGDSALYLCASSPDGNYGYTFGSGTRLTVV.

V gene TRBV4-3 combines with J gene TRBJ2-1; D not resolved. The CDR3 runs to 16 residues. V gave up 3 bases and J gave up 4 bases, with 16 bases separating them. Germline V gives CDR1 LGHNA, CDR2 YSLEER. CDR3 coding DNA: TGCGCCAGCAGCCAGGAATACCGGCAGGTGTACAATGAGCAGTTCTTC. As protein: CASSQEYRQVYNEQFF.

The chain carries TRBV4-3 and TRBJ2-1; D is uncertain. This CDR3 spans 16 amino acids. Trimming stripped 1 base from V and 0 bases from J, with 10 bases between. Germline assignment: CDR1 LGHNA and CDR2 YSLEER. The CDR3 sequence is CASSQVLESSYNEQFF. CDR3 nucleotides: TGCGCCAGCAGCCAAGTTTTAGAGAGCTCCTACAATGAGCAGTTCTTC.

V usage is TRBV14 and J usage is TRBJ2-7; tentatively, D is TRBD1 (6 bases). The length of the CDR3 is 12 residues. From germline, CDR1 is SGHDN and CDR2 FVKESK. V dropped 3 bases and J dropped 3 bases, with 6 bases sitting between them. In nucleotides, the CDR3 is TGTGCCAGCAGCCAGACAGGCTACGAGCAGTACTTC. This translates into CASSQTGYEQYF.

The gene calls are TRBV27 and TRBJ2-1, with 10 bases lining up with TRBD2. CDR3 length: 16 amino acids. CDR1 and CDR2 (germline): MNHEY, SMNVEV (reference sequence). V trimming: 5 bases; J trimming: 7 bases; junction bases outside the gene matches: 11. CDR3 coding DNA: TGTGCCAGCAGTCGCCGGCTAGCGGGAGTCGGAAATGAGCAGTTCTTC. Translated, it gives CASSRRLAGVGNEQFF.

CDR3 amino acids: CASSLAWQTEQYF. The CDR3 nucleotides are TGTGCCAGCAGCTTAGCCTGGCAGACCGAGCAGTACTTC. The genes are TRBV7-9 and TRBJ2-7; no reliable D call. Trimming took off 0 bases at V and 6 bases at J, with 9 bases between the two ends. The CDR3 consists of 13 residues. Per germline, CDR1 SEHNR and CDR2 FQNEAQ (reference sequence).

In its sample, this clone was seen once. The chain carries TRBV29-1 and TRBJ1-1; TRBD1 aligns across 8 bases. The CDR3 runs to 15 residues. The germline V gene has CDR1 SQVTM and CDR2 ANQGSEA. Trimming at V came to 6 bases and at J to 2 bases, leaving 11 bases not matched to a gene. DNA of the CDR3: TGCAGCGTCCGGGACAGGACCCAATTAAACACTGAAGCTTTCTTT. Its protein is CSVRDRTQLNTEAFF.

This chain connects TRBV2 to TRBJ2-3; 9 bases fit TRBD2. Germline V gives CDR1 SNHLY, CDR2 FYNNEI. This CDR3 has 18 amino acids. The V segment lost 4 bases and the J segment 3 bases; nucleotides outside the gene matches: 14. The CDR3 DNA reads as TGTGCCAGCAGTGTACGTGAGGGAGCGGGAGGATTTACAGATACGCAGTATTTT. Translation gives CASSVREGAGGFTDTQYF.

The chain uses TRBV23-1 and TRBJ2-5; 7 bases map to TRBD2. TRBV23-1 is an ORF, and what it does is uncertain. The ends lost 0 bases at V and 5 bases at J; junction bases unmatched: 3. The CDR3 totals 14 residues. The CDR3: CASSQSAGIETQYF. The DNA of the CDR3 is TGCGCCAGCAGTCAATCAGCGGGAATCGAGACCCAGTACTTC.

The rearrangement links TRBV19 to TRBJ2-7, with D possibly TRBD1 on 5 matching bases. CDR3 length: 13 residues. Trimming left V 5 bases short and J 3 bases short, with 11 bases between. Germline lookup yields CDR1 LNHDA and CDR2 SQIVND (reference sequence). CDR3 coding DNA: TGTGCCAGTAGTCGTCAGGGTTACTACGAGCAGTACTTC. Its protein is CASSRQGYYEQYF. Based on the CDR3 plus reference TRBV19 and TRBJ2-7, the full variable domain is DGGITQSPKYLFRKEGQNVTLSCEQNLNHDAMYWYRQDPGQGLRLIYYSQIVNDFQKGDIAEGYSVSREKKESFPLTVTSAQKNPTAFYLCASSRQGYYEQYFGPGTRLTVT.

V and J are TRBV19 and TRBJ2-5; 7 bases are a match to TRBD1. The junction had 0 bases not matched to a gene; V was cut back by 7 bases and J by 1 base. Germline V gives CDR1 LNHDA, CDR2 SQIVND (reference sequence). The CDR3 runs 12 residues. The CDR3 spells CASKGAQETQYF. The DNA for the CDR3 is TGTGCCAGTAAGGGGGCCCAAGAGACCCAGTACTTC. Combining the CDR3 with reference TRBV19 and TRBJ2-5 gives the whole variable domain DGGITQSPKYLFRKEGQNVTLSCEQNLNHDAMYWYRQDPGQGLRLIYYSQIVNDFQKGDIAEGYSVSREKKESFPLTVTSAQKNPTAFYLCASKGAQETQYFGPGTRLLVL.